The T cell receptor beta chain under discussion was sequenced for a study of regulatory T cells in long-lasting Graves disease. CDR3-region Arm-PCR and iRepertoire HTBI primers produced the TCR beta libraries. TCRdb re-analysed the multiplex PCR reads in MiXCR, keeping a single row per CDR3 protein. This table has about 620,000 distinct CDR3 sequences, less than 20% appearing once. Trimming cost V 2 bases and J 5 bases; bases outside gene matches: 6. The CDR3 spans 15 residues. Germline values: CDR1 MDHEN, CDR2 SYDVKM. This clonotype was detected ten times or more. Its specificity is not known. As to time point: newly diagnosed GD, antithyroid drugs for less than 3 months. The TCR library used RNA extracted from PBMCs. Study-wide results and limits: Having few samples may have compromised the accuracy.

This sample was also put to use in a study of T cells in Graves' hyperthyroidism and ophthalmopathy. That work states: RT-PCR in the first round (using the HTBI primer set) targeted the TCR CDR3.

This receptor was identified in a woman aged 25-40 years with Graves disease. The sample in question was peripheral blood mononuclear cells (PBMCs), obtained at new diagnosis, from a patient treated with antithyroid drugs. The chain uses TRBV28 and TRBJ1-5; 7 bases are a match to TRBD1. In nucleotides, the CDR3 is TGTGCCAGCAGTTTAGGCAGGGGGATCGATCAGCCCCAGCATTTT. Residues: CASSLGRGIDQPQHF.